This passage covers 19 T cell receptor beta chains from one sample sequenced in a study of T cell responses to AZD1222 COVID-19 vaccine. Sequenced by immunoSEQ multiplex PCR; TCRdb stores in-frame clones only, minus some. This table holds some 150,000 clones, more than 85% found once. The starting material was peripheral blood, obtained 28 days after the second AZD1222 dose. Receptor source: an adult who received the AZD1222 COVID-19 vaccine.

The J gene is TRBJ1-1, the V gene TRBV6-5; D gene uncertain. The V end lost 6 bases, the J end lost 0 bases, and 5 bases lay between the germline ends. The CDR3 is made up of 12 amino acids. From germline, CDR1 is MNHEY and CDR2 SVGAGI. This chain's CDR3 is CASSYMNTEAFF. The CDR3 nucleotides read TGTGCCAGCAGCTATATGAACACTGAAGCTTTCTTT.

This clone was observed a single time. The rearrangement uses TRBV5-1 and TRBJ1-5; D is ambiguous. The V end was cut by 7 bases, the J end by 1 base, with 15 bases between. Germline V gene sequence: CDR1 SGHRS, CDR2 YFSETQ. The CDR3 loop spans 15 amino acids. The DNA for the CDR3 is TGCGCCAGCGGCCTGATGGTCGGGAGCAATCAGCCCCAGCATTTT. This gives the protein CASGLMVGSNQPQHF.

The V and J genes are TRBV27 and TRBJ1-2; D possibly corresponds to TRBD1 (6 bases). Trimming took off 0 bases at V and 5 bases at J, with 10 bases between the two ends. The CDR3 runs to 14 residues. CDR1 MNHEY and CDR2 SMNVEV come from the germline V gene (reference sequence). For the CDR3, the DNA is TGTGCCAGCAGTTTATCCAGGGGCACTTATGGCTACACCTTC. It yields the protein CASSLSRGTYGYTF.

This clone occurred a few times. DNA of the CDR3: TGTGCCAGCAGCTTAGTTGGAGCTTTCTTT. This gives the protein CASSLVGAFF. The V and J genes are TRBV7-2 and TRBJ1-1; no firm D call. Trimming cost V 1 base and J 10 bases, with 4 bases left between them. The V gene's germline CDR1 is SGHTA and CDR2 FQGNSA. CDR3 length: 10 amino acids.

CDR3 protein: CASKGPGFGIYEQYF. CDR3 nucleotide sequence: TGTGCCAGCAAAGGGCCAGGGTTCGGTATCTACGAGCAGTACTTC. This chain joins TRBV2 and TRBJ2-7, with D perhaps matching TRBD1 (5 bases). The CDR3 extends over 15 amino acids. Trimming took 7 bases from V and 3 from J, leaving 19 bases between them. Per germline, CDR1 SNHLY and CDR2 FYNNEI.

The chain recombines TRBV11-2 with TRBJ1-1, with D hard to call. The V end was cut by 5 bases, the J end by 4 bases, with 11 bases between. Germline CDR1 SGHAT, CDR2 FQNNGV. The CDR3 runs to 13 residues. DNA for the CDR3: TGTGCCAGCAGCCCAAATATGGTCACTGAAGCTTTCTTT. It specifies CASSPNMVTEAFF. The entire variable domain, with the rest obtained from reference TRBV11-2 and TRBJ1-1, is as follows: EAGVAQSPRYKIIEKRQSVAFWCNPISGHATLYWYQQILGQGPKLLIQFQNNGVVDDSQLPKDRFSAERLKGVDSTLKIQPAKLEDSAVYLCASSPNMVTEAFFGQGTRLTVV.

This clone was counted a few times. This chain connects TRBV18 to TRBJ2-1; 9 nucleotides agree with TRBD1. CDR1 is KGHSH, CDR2 LQKENI, per germline. The CDR3 runs to 14 residues. Trimming took 3 bases from V and 5 from J; bases not matched to a gene: 2. CDR3 DNA: TGTGCCAGCTCACCCGGGACAGGGCACAATGAGCAGTTCTTC. Translating gives CASSPGTGHNEQFF.

The chain carries TRBV18 and TRBJ2-7; D is perhaps TRBD2 (6 bases). CDR1 is KGHSH and CDR2 is LQKENI in the germline V gene. The CDR3 is 15 amino acids. V gave up 3 bases and J gave up 9 bases, with 21 bases separating them. CDR3 sequence (DNA): TGTGCCAGCTCACCCGTTAGGGAGCGGGCCGGCGGGCAGTACTTC. This sequence encodes CASSPVRERAGGQYF.

The chain joins TRBV2 to TRBJ2-7; 8 nucleotides line up with TRBD1. CDR3 length equals 15 residues. The germline V gene has CDR1 SNHLY and CDR2 FYNNEI. J gave up 0 bases and V 8 bases, and 9 bases lay outside the gene matches. The CDR3 region has the DNA TGTGCCAGCCAAAGAGACCAGGGGGCCTCCTACGAGCAGTACTTC. Protein: CASQRDQGASYEQYF.

The chain uses TRBV6-4 and TRBJ2-3; the match to TRBD2 covers 13 bases. CDR1 is MRHNA and CDR2 is SNTAGT in the germline V gene. The V gene end was trimmed by 6 bases and the J gene end by 5 bases; junction bases not matched to a gene: 11. The CDR3 has 17 amino acids. The CDR3: CASSRGLAGVSGDTQYF. The CDR3 DNA reads TGTGCCAGCAGCCGAGGACTAGCGGGAGTCAGCGGAGATACGCAGTATTTT.

The rearrangement links TRBV24-1 to TRBJ2-7, with D possibly being TRBD2 (5 bases). Per the germline V gene, CDR1 is KGHDR and CDR2 is SFDVKD. Trimming pared 5 bases from V and 2 bases from J, leaving 9 bases between. This CDR3 region has 13 residues. Written as DNA, the CDR3 is TGTGCCACCAGTGCGGGGTCGCCCTACGAGCAGTACTTC. It codes for CATSAGSPYEQYF.

This clone was seen only a few times. The chain recombines TRBV6-5 with TRBJ2-7; 11 nucleotides match TRBD1. CDR3 length: 14 residues. V lost 6 bases, J lost 2 bases, and 3 bases stayed unmatched. Germline V CDR1 and CDR2: MNHEY, SVGAGI. The CDR3 protein is CASRGTGGPYEQYF. The CDR3, as DNA: TGTGCCAGCAGGGGGACAGGGGGGCCCTACGAGCAGTACTTC.

V and J are TRBV27 and TRBJ2-1; D is possibly TRBD2 (5 bases). Germline V gene sequence: CDR1 MNHEY, CDR2 SMNVEV (reference sequence). Trimming took off 5 bases at V and 5 bases at J, with 13 bases between the two ends. This CDR3 spans 14 amino acids. The CDR3 coding sequence is TGTGCCAGCAGTGCCTTGGACTGGGACAATGAGCAGTTCTTC. Protein: CASSALDWDNEQFF.

The J gene is TRBJ1-5, the V gene TRBV18; tentative D call: TRBD1 (6 bases). V dropped 1 base and J dropped 2 bases, with 15 bases sitting between them. Germline V CDR1 and CDR2: KGHSH, LQKENI. CDR3 length equals 17 residues. The CDR3 sequence: CASSPRTGPGGNQPQHF. The CDR3 nucleotides read TGTGCCAGCTCACCACGGACTGGGCCAGGGGGCAATCAGCCCCAGCATTTT.

This chain links TRBV27 with TRBJ1-5; D may be TRBD1 (5 bases). The CDR3 totals 14 residues. CDR1 and CDR2 (germline): MNHEY, SMNVEV (reference sequence). Trimming cost V 6 bases and J 7 bases, with 16 bases left between them. The CDR3 reads CASSPWQGGQPQHF. DNA of the CDR3: TGTGCCAGCAGCCCTTGGCAGGGCGGGCAGCCCCAGCATTTT.

The rearrangement uses TRBV28 and TRBJ2-7; 8 nucleotides line up with TRBD2. Germline V gene sequence: CDR1 MDHEN, CDR2 SYDVKM. The CDR3 loop spans 16 amino acids. With V trimmed by 3 bases and J by 0 bases, 7 bases remained unmatched. CDR3 loop: CASSFSHSGTSYEQYF. CDR3 DNA sequence: TGTGCCAGCAGTTTTAGTCATAGCGGGACCTCCTACGAGCAGTACTTC.

This clone was found once. V gene TRBV24-1 combines with J gene TRBJ2-7; D not certain. The CDR3 is 14 amino acids. Germline V gene lookup returns CDR1 KGHDR and CDR2 SFDVKD. Trimming took off 2 bases at V and 0 bases at J, with 7 bases between the two ends. The CDR3 bases are TGTGCCACCAGTGATTCGCGCAGCTCCTACGAGCAGTACTTC. It encodes CATSDSRSSYEQYF.

V gene TRBV5-1 combines with J gene TRBJ2-7; D is perhaps TRBD1 or TRBD2 (5 bases each). V lost 0 bases and J lost 0, with 7 bases in between. Germline loops: CDR1 SGHRS, CDR2 YFSETQ. The length of the CDR3 is 14 residues. Here the CDR3 DNA reads TGCGCCAGCAGCTTGGACGGGACCTCCTACGAGCAGTACTTC. Translated: CASSLDGTSYEQYF.

This chain links TRBV7-2 with TRBJ2-4, with 8 bases identical to TRBD2. Germline V gives CDR1 SGHTA, CDR2 FQGNSA. After removal of 1 base from V and 6 bases from J, the junction contained 8 bases not matched to a gene. The CDR3 is 16 residues long. The CDR3 here is CASSLGSGSSGNIQYF. CDR3 DNA sequence: TGTGCCAGCAGCTTAGGGAGCGGGAGCTCAGGAAACATTCAGTACTTC.